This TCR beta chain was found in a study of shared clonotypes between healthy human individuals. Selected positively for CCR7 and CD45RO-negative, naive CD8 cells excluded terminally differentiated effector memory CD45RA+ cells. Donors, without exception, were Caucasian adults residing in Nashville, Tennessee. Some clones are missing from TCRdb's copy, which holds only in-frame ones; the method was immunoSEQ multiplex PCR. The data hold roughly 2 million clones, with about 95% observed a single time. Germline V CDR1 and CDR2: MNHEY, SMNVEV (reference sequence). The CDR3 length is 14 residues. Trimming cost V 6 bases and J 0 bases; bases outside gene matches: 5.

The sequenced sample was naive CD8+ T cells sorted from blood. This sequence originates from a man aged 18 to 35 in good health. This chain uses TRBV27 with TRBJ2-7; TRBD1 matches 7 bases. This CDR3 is CASRGTAYSYEQYF. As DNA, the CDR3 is TGTGCCAGCAGAGGGACAGCTTACTCCTACGAGCAGTACTTC.